Listed below are T cell receptor beta chains from one sample, sequenced in a study of OX40 agonist ivuxolimab in advanced cancers. This table comes from immunoSEQ multiplex PCR, and its TCRdb copy is limited to in-frame clones, with some not included. The sample holds about 19,000 clones, 60% to 80% seen once. The source material was CD4+ or CD8+ T cells sorted from blood, sampled in a trial of the OX40 agonist ivuxolimab. All receptors derive from an adult with an advanced solid tumor such as melanoma, head and neck, liver or kidney cancer. Both conserved end residues are trimmed from each CDR3. A D gene is named only where the DNA matches it firmly. Part of the rows lack a size; the others show once, few, many or a class for expanded clones.

TRBV4-3	-	TRBJ2-5	-	ASSQSLGGQETQY
TRBV7-9	-	TRBJ1-1	-	ASSLGGVHTEAF
TRBV30	-	TRBJ2-1	-	AWSVGLYNEQF
TRBV27	-	TRBJ2-1	TRBD2	ASSLLPSGTGRNEQF
TRBV11-2	-	TRBJ2-2	TRBD1	ASGDRGDTGELF
TRBV27	medium-sized	TRBJ2-7	TRBD1	ASSPTGDHSYEQY
TRBV10-1	-	TRBJ2-1	TRBD2	ASGASGRWDEQF
TRBV10-1	-	TRBJ2-7	-	ASTSTSYEQY
TRBV5-1	few	TRBJ2-5	-	ASSLSPGSQETQY
TRBV27	-	TRBJ2-7	TRBD2	ASSQRDGHEQY
TRBV21-1	-	TRBJ1-1	-	ASSRQGALNTEAF
TRBV6-5	medium-sized	TRBJ2-3	-	ASSRRDTNTDTQY
TRBV7-2	-	TRBJ1-2	-	ASSPTGSGYGYT
TRBV28	-	TRBJ1-2	-	ASSPTGDGYGYT
TRBV4-1	medium-sized	TRBJ2-1	TRBD2	ASSPGGASGRVPYNEQF
TRBV2	-	TRBJ1-2	-	ASSEAPGYYGYT
TRBV10-2	-	TRBJ2-7	-	ASSESTLIYGSEQY
TRBV19	few	TRBJ2-1	-	ACSTGLTSPNEQF
TRBV28	-	TRBJ2-3	-	ASSRTALDTQY
TRBV9	-	TRBJ2-3	-	ASSAREGGPQY
TRBV18	once	TRBJ2-2	-	ASSPVGTVVFTGELF
TRBV27	-	TRBJ2-6	-	ASSLGWTGANVLT
TRBV10-3	-	TRBJ1-4	-	AISDGRGEKLF
TRBV4-3	-	TRBJ2-1	TRBD2	ASSQDRTSGRGYNEQF
TRBV9	once	TRBJ2-1	-	ASSAPVRGEQF
TRBV7-1	-	TRBJ2-7	TRBD1	ASSIGQGSYEQY
TRBV29-1	-	TRBJ2-3	-	SVDLHFPTPGRDSTDTQY
TRBV30	-	TRBJ2-3	-	AWSVGDTQY
TRBV30	-	TRBJ2-1	-	AWSVLDFSYNEQF
TRBV11-3	-	TRBJ2-7	-	ASSLSSYEQY
TRBV28	-	TRBJ2-7	-	ASRIPGGSYEQY
TRBV29-1	-	TRBJ2-5	TRBD2	SVEEREGETQY
TRBV5-1	-	TRBJ2-1	-	ASSLDWYGNEQF
TRBV30	-	TRBJ2-1	-	AWSDPGRRGLNEQF
TRBV5-4	-	TRBJ1-2	-	ASSASGWGSYGYT
TRBV19	-	TRBJ2-1	TRBD2	ASSSWTSGPNSDEQF
TRBV11-2	-	TRBJ2-5	TRBD2	ASSSGLATTKETQY
TRBV2	-	TRBJ2-7	TRBD2	ASSGDWTSGQTEQY
TRBV11-2	few	TRBJ1-4	TRBD1	ASSLTGTGGGEKLF
TRBV4-2	-	TRBJ1-4	TRBD1	ASSSPGQGATNEKLF
TRBV19	medium-sized	TRBJ2-3	TRBD2	ASSPRLAGGPDTQY
TRBV10-1	-	TRBJ2-5	-	ASSEYGQETQY
TRBV19	-	TRBJ2-3	TRBD1	ASTSGQGTDTQY
TRBV4-1	-	TRBJ1-1	-	ASSQYLRDTEAF
TRBV9	-	TRBJ2-5	-	ASSATGLLQETQY
TRBV6-5	-	TRBJ1-1	-	ASSYRGVSKTEAF
TRBV27	-	TRBJ2-7	TRBD2	ASRLGGTLYEQY
TRBV14	medium-sized	TRBJ1-2	TRBD1	ASSQEFSQGALPYGYT
TRBV28	-	TRBJ1-5	TRBD1	ASSSSGGQLIQPQH
TRBV6-5	few	TRBJ1-1	-	ASSYATGSTEAF
TRBV7-4	-	TRBJ1-5	-	ASSPYVGKNQPQH
TRBV19	few	TRBJ1-2	-	ASSTPGTKNYGYT
TRBV27	-	TRBJ1-1	-	ASRSPGLWNTEAF
TRBV2	medium-sized	TRBJ2-7	-	ASSSQDLLSYEQY
TRBV5-1	once	TRBJ2-5	TRBD2	ASSLMGLAGGETQY
TRBV28	-	TRBJ2-7	TRBD1	ASSFPLTGVTAYEQY